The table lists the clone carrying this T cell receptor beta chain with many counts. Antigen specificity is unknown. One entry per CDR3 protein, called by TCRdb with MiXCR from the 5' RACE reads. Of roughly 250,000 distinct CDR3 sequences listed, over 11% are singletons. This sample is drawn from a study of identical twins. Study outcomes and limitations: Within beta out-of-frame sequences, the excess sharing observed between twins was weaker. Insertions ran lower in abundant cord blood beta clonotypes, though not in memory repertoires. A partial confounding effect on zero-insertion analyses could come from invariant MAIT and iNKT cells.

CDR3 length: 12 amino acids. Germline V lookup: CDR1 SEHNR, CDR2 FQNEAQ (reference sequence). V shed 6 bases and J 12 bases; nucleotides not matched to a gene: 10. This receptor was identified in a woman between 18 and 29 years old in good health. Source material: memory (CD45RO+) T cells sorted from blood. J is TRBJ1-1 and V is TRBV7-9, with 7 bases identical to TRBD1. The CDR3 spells CASRQRQGVSFF. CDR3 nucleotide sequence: TGTGCCAGCAGACAAAGACAGGGCGTATCTTTCTTT.